One sample yielded the 7 T cell receptor beta chains listed below, sequenced in a study of cytomegalovirus exposure and HLA in healthy donors. Primers for the PCR totalled 60 Vbeta and 13 Jbeta. The method was immunoSEQ multiplex PCR; TCRdb's version includes in-frame clones alone and lacks a portion of them. Of 70,000 to 85,000 clones in the sample, approximately 69% are singletons; the top ten hold 7.5% to 9.5%. The source material was PBMCs. The origin of the receptors is a man in his forties in good health and CMV-seropositive.

J is TRBJ2-3 and V is TRBV28, with 11 bases fitting TRBD2. The V gene's germline CDR1 is MDHEN and CDR2 SYDVKM. Germline trimming cut 5 bases from V and 4 bases from J; bases unmatched to any gene: 8. The CDR3 sequence is 16 residues long. CDR3 protein: CASSMGSGGGPDTQYF. As DNA, the CDR3 is TGTGCCAGCAGTATGGGTAGCGGGGGGGGGCCAGATACGCAGTATTTT.

There are a few counts of this clone. This chain joins TRBV19 and TRBJ1-1; D unresolved. The CDR3 spans 13 residues. Deletions cut 3 bases from V and 4 bases from J, with 9 bases between. Looked up from germline, CDR1 is LNHDA and CDR2 is SQIVND (reference sequence). The CDR3 sequence is CASSIMEGTEAFF. Here the CDR3 DNA reads TGTGCCAGTAGTATCATGGAGGGCACTGAAGCTTTCTTT.

The rearrangement uses TRBV6-1 and TRBJ2-2, with D perhaps matching TRBD1 (5 bases). Germline V gene lookup returns CDR1 MNHNS and CDR2 SASEGT. This CDR3 has 15 residues. Between the trimmed V and J ends, which lost 5 bases and 1 base, there was a span of 11 bases. The CDR3 nucleotides read TGTGCCAGCAGTATGACAGTGCTGAACACCGGGGAGCTGTTTTTT. Protein: CASSMTVLNTGELFF.

This sequence joins TRBV30 and TRBJ1-6; possibly TRBD1 for D (5 bases). The CDR3 has 13 amino acids. Germline assignment: CDR1 GTSNPN and CDR2 SVGIG (reference sequence). V gave up 0 bases and J gave up 7 bases, with 7 bases separating them. This CDR3 reads CAWSVQGNSPLHF. The CDR3 DNA reads TGTGCCTGGAGTGTCCAGGGCAATTCACCCCTCCACTTT.

V is TRBV2 and J is TRBJ1-1, with D perhaps matching TRBD1 (5 bases). The germline CDR1 and CDR2 sequences are SNHLY and FYNNEI. V lost 2 bases and J lost 1, with 11 bases in between. This CDR3 comprises 15 residues. The CDR3, as DNA: TGTGCCAGCAGTGAAACAGGCAGGGCGAACACTGAAGCTTTCTTT. This translates into CASSETGRANTEAFF. The variable domain in full, with the rest retrieved from reference TRBV2 and TRBJ1-1, is EPEVTQTPSHQVTQMGQEVILRCVPISNHLYFYWYRQILGQKVEFLVSFYNNEISEKSEIFDDQFSVERPDGSNFTLKIRSTKLEDSAMYFCASSETGRANTEAFFGQGTRLTVV.

The V gene is TRBV5-4, the J gene TRBJ2-1, with TRBD2 matching over 11 bases. J lost 8 bases, V lost 4 bases, and 8 bases had no gene match. The CDR3 contains 15 residues. Germline assignment: CDR1 SGHNT and CDR2 YYREEE (reference sequence). The CDR3 nucleotides are TGTGCCAGCAGCCCGACTAGCGGGAAAAGGTATGAGCAGTTCTTC. This sequence encodes CASSPTSGKRYEQFF. Supplemented by reference TRBV5-4 and TRBJ2-1, the full variable domain reads ETGVTQSPTHLIKTRGQQVTLRCSSQSGHNTVSWYQQALGQGPQFIFQYYREEENGRGNFPPRFSGLQFPNYSSELNVNALELDDSALYLCASSPTSGKRYEQFFGPGTRLTVL.

This clone was detected once. The chain joins TRBV15 to TRBJ2-1; 7 bases map to TRBD2. Per the germline V gene, CDR1 is LNHNV and CDR2 is YYDKDF (reference sequence). J gave up 7 bases and V 3 bases, and 9 bases lay outside the gene matches. The CDR3 has 15 amino acids. The CDR3 reads CATSSEGRAGNEQFF. CDR3 sequence (DNA): TGTGCCACCAGCAGCGAGGGGAGGGCTGGAAATGAGCAGTTCTTC.